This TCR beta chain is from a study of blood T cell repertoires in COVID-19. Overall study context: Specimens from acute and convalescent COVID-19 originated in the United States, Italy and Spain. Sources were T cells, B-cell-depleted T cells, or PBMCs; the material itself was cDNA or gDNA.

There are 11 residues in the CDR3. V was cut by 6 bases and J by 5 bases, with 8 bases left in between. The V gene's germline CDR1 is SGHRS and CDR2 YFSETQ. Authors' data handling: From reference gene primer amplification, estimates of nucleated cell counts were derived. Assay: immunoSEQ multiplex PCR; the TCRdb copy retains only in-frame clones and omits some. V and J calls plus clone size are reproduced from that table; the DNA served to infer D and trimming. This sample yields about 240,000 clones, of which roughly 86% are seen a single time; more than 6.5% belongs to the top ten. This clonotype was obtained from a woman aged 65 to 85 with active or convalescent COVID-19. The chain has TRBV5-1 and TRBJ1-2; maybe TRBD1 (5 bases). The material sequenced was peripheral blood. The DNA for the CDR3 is TGCGCCAGCACTACAGGTTATGGCTACACCTTC. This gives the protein CASTTGYGYTF.